The clone carrying this T cell receptor beta chain appeared a few times. The protocol was immunoSEQ multiplex PCR, while the TCRdb copy is restricted to in-frame clones and leaves out a portion. Of 250,000 to 300,000 clones detected, roughly 93% appear once; the ten largest clones hold about 2.3%. This sample was taken from a study of blood T cell repertoires in COVID-19. For the study at large: Acute and convalescent COVID-19 specimens originated in the United States, Italy and Spain. PBMCs, B-cell-depleted T cells, or T cells were the source of the cDNA or gDNA that made up the material.

Participants spanned ages about 18 to 100 years and resided in around 25 US areas. Participants' own reports of clinical history determined their cohort assignment. The V gene lost 4 bases and the J gene lost 5 bases, with 18 bases spanning the gap. Germline-derived CDR1 and CDR2 are LNHDA and SQIVND (reference sequence). CDR3 length: 16 residues. The sequence was collected from a woman between 40 and 50 years old with acute COVID-19. The chain uses TRBV19 and TRBJ2-1; D possibly corresponds to TRBD2 (6 bases). Sample: PBMCs or T cells enriched from blood (not recorded which). CDR3 sequence: CASSKRTGTGNNEQFF. As DNA, the CDR3 is TGTGCCAGTAGTAAAAGAACCGGGACTGGGAACAATGAGCAGTTCTTC.